This is a list of T cell receptor beta chains from one sample in a study of shared clonotypes between healthy human individuals. Generated by immunoSEQ multiplex PCR, the TCRdb table keeps only in-frame clones and is missing some. Found here are some 1 million clones, about 75% of them singletons; the top ten hold 1.4%. Sequencing used memory CD4+ T cells sorted from blood. The receptor source for this set is a man younger than 35 in good health. Each CDR3 is given with its conserved first and last residue. The order of the fields is CDR3 protein, CDR3 DNA, J gene, V gene, D gene, clone size. A D gene is named only where the DNA matches it firmly. Size values are once, few and many counts, or a class for expanded clones, and some rows have none.

CDR3 protein: CASSELGRSSTGELFF
CDR3 DNA: TGTGCCAGCAGCGAACTAGGTCGGTCAAGCACCGGGGAGCTGTTTTTT
J gene: TRBJ2-2
V gene: TRBV9
D gene: NA
clone size: NA

CDR3 protein: CASSTQQGTNEKLFF
CDR3 DNA: TGTGCCAGCAGCACCCAACAGGGCACTAATGAAAAACTGTTTTTT
J gene: TRBJ1-4
V gene: TRBV7-2
D gene: NA
clone size: NA

CDR3 protein: CASSDSGRSSGNTIYF
CDR3 DNA: TGCGCCAGCAGCGATTCCGGACGGAGCTCTGGAAACACCATATATTTT
J gene: TRBJ1-3
V gene: TRBV5-1
D gene: NA
clone size: NA

CDR3 protein: CATSRGLDEKLFF
CDR3 DNA: TGTGCCACCAGCAGAGGCCTGGATGAAAAACTGTTTTTT
J gene: TRBJ1-4
V gene: TRBV15
D gene: NA
clone size: NA

CDR3 protein: CSTGQYSNQPQHF
CDR3 DNA: TGCAGCACTGGACAGTATAGCAATCAGCCCCAGCATTTT
J gene: TRBJ1-5
V gene: TRBV29-1
D gene: NA
clone size: NA

CDR3 protein: CASSYSRTGGNEQFF
CDR3 DNA: TGTGCCAGCAGTTACTCTCGGACAGGGGGCAATGAGCAGTTCTTC
J gene: TRBJ2-1
V gene: TRBV6-5
D gene: TRBD1
clone size: NA

CDR3 protein: CAISDRSGANYGYTF
CDR3 DNA: TGTGCCATCAGTGACCGTTCGGGGGCTAACTATGGCTACACCTTC
J gene: TRBJ1-2
V gene: TRBV10-3
D gene: NA
clone size: NA

CDR3 protein: CASSLESVYYEQYF
CDR3 DNA: TGTGCCAGCAGCTTAGAGAGTGTCTACTACGAGCAGTACTTC
J gene: TRBJ2-7
V gene: TRBV11-2
D gene: NA
clone size: few

CDR3 protein: CAWGHRGQGETQYF
CDR3 DNA: TGTGCCTGGGGCCACAGGGGACAGGGGGAGACCCAGTACTTC
J gene: TRBJ2-5
V gene: TRBV30
D gene: TRBD1
clone size: NA

CDR3 protein: CASSSAQGTKYF
CDR3 DNA: TGCGCCAGCAGCTCAGCACAGGGGACCAAGTACTTC
J gene: TRBJ2-7
V gene: TRBV5-1
D gene: TRBD1
clone size: NA

CDR3 protein: CASSLDWGQALHF
CDR3 DNA: TGTGCCAGCAGCTTAGATTGGGGACAGGCCCTCCACTTT
J gene: TRBJ1-6
V gene: TRBV11-2
D gene: TRBD1
clone size: NA

CDR3 protein: CASRLRGAETQYF
CDR3 DNA: TGTGCCAGCAGGCTAAGGGGGGCGGAGACCCAGTACTTC
J gene: TRBJ2-5
V gene: TRBV27
D gene: NA
clone size: few

CDR3 protein: CASSPGQPNTGELFF
CDR3 DNA: TGTGCCAGCAGCCCGGGACAGCCTAACACCGGGGAGCTGTTTTTT
J gene: TRBJ2-2
V gene: TRBV27
D gene: TRBD1
clone size: NA

CDR3 protein: CASSFYRARETQYF
CDR3 DNA: TGTGCCAGCAGCTTTTACAGGGCGCGGGAGACCCAGTACTTC
J gene: TRBJ2-5
V gene: TRBV5-6
D gene: NA
clone size: NA

CDR3 protein: CASRKRTMGIQYF
CDR3 DNA: TGTGCCAGCAGAAAACGGACAATGGGCATTCAGTACTTC
J gene: TRBJ2-4
V gene: TRBV27
D gene: NA
clone size: once

CDR3 protein: CASSSTGYSYEQYF
CDR3 DNA: TGCGCCAGCAGCTCCACGGGCTACTCCTACGAGCAGTACTTC
J gene: TRBJ2-7
V gene: TRBV5-1
D gene: NA
clone size: NA

CDR3 protein: CASTAETTNEKLFF
CDR3 DNA: TGTGCCAGCACCGCTGAAACAACTAATGAAAAACTGTTTTTT
J gene: TRBJ1-4
V gene: TRBV6-6
D gene: NA
clone size: NA

CDR3 protein: CSAPNTGELFF
CDR3 DNA: TGCAGTGCCCCGAACACCGGGGAGCTGTTTTTT
J gene: TRBJ2-2
V gene: TRBV20-1
D gene: NA
clone size: NA

CDR3 protein: CASSQAPVPTYTDTQYF
CDR3 DNA: TGCGCCAGCAGCCAAGCCCCAGTCCCTACCTACACAGATACGCAGTATTTT
J gene: TRBJ2-3
V gene: TRBV4-1
D gene: NA
clone size: NA

CDR3 protein: CASSHTGGEEKLFF
CDR3 DNA: TGTGCCAGCAGTCACACGGGAGGTGAAGAAAAACTGTTTTTT
J gene: TRBJ1-4
V gene: TRBV6-1
D gene: NA
clone size: NA

CDR3 protein: CASGGRSTDTQYF
CDR3 DNA: TGCGCCAGCGGAGGGAGGAGCACAGATACGCAGTATTTT
J gene: TRBJ2-3
V gene: TRBV4-1
D gene: NA
clone size: NA

CDR3 protein: CASSPKRVSEAFF
CDR3 DNA: TGTGCCAGCTCACCAAAAAGGGTCTCAGAAGCTTTCTTT
J gene: TRBJ1-1
V gene: TRBV18
D gene: NA
clone size: NA

CDR3 protein: CAWSQQGVGPQHF
CDR3 DNA: TGTGCCTGGAGTCAACAGGGCGTTGGGCCCCAGCATTTT
J gene: TRBJ1-5
V gene: TRBV30
D gene: NA
clone size: few

CDR3 protein: CASSSNQGRGEKLFF
CDR3 DNA: TGTGCCAGCAGCTCGAACCAGGGAAGAGGTGAAAAACTGTTTTTT
J gene: TRBJ1-4
V gene: TRBV7-6
D gene: NA
clone size: NA

CDR3 protein: CASRSSGTGLNQPQHF
CDR3 DNA: TGTGCCAGCAGGTCTTCCGGGACAGGGCTTAATCAGCCCCAGCATTTT
J gene: TRBJ1-5
V gene: TRBV2
D gene: TRBD1
clone size: NA

CDR3 protein: CASSIQGYHTEAFF
CDR3 DNA: TGTGCCAGCAGCATTCAGGGTTATCACACTGAAGCTTTCTTT
J gene: TRBJ1-1
V gene: TRBV7-9
D gene: NA
clone size: NA

CDR3 protein: CASSEDLGRGGELFF
CDR3 DNA: TGTGCCAGCAGCGAAGATTTGGGCCGGGGCGGGGAGCTGTTTTTT
J gene: TRBJ2-2
V gene: TRBV9
D gene: NA
clone size: NA

CDR3 protein: CASSLRAGTGKGDEQFF
CDR3 DNA: TGTGCCAGCAGCTTACGAGCCGGGACAGGGAAAGGAGATGAGCAGTTCTTC
J gene: TRBJ2-1
V gene: TRBV7-9
D gene: TRBD1
clone size: NA

CDR3 protein: CASSKDRGLGNTEAFF
CDR3 DNA: TGCGCCAGCAGCAAAGACAGGGGATTAGGGAACACTGAAGCTTTCTTT
J gene: TRBJ1-1
V gene: TRBV5-1
D gene: TRBD1
clone size: many

CDR3 protein: CASSLSGYGYTF
CDR3 DNA: TGTGCCAGCAGCTTGTCAGGGTATGGCTACACCTTC
J gene: TRBJ1-2
V gene: TRBV11-2
D gene: NA
clone size: NA

CDR3 protein: CASSPFTGGRWTGELFF
CDR3 DNA: TGTGCCAGTAGTCCATTTACAGGGGGCCGGTGGACCGGGGAGCTGTTTTTT
J gene: TRBJ2-2
V gene: TRBV19
D gene: TRBD1
clone size: many

CDR3 protein: CAISELGGEQYF
CDR3 DNA: TGTGCCATCAGTGAGCTCGGGGGCGAGCAGTACTTC
J gene: TRBJ2-7
V gene: TRBV10-3
D gene: NA
clone size: NA

CDR3 protein: CASSFSGAGGNEQFF
CDR3 DNA: TGTGCCAGCAGCTTTAGCGGGGCCGGCGGGAATGAGCAGTTCTTC
J gene: TRBJ2-1
V gene: TRBV7-9
D gene: TRBD2
clone size: NA

CDR3 protein: CASRYRGNTEAFF
CDR3 DNA: TGTGCCAGCAGGTACAGGGGCAACACTGAAGCTTTCTTT
J gene: TRBJ1-1
V gene: TRBV6-1
D gene: TRBD1
clone size: NA

CDR3 protein: CASSLVGNTYEQYF
CDR3 DNA: TGTGCCAGCAGCTTGGTTGGGAATACCTACGAGCAGTACTTC
J gene: TRBJ2-7
V gene: TRBV5-5
D gene: NA
clone size: NA

CDR3 protein: CASSLGRNEQFF
CDR3 DNA: TGTGCCAGCAGCTTGGGGAGGAATGAGCAGTTCTTC
J gene: TRBJ2-1
V gene: TRBV7-9
D gene: NA
clone size: NA

CDR3 protein: CASSLGRISSYEQYF
CDR3 DNA: TGTGCCAGCAGCTTAGGCCGGATTAGCTCCTACGAGCAGTACTTC
J gene: TRBJ2-7
V gene: TRBV13
D gene: NA
clone size: NA

CDR3 protein: CASSSEPSGANVLTF
CDR3 DNA: TGTGCCAGCAGCTCGGAACCTTCTGGGGCCAACGTCCTGACTTTC
J gene: TRBJ2-6
V gene: TRBV7-2
D gene: NA
clone size: NA

CDR3 protein: CASSYSGRNTGELFF
CDR3 DNA: TGTGCCAGCAGTTACAGCGGGAGAAACACCGGGGAGCTGTTTTTT
J gene: TRBJ2-2
V gene: TRBV6-5
D gene: TRBD2
clone size: NA

CDR3 protein: CAIRGSGNEQFF
CDR3 DNA: TGTGCCATCAGGGGGTCAGGTAATGAGCAGTTCTTC
J gene: TRBJ2-1
V gene: TRBV10-3
D gene: NA
clone size: few

CDR3 protein: CASSVRGRLTDTQYF
CDR3 DNA: TGTGCCAGCAGTGTCAGGGGGCGGCTCACAGATACGCAGTATTTT
J gene: TRBJ2-3
V gene: TRBV2
D gene: TRBD1
clone size: NA

CDR3 protein: CASSPPTGLQETQYF
CDR3 DNA: TGTGCCAGCAGCCCTCCGACCGGGCTCCAAGAGACCCAGTACTTC
J gene: TRBJ2-5
V gene: TRBV6-1
D gene: NA
clone size: NA

CDR3 protein: CASRRAGQTTGANVLTF
CDR3 DNA: TGTGCCAGCAGACGCGCCGGGCAGACCACTGGGGCCAACGTCCTGACTTTC
J gene: TRBJ2-6
V gene: TRBV27
D gene: NA
clone size: NA

CDR3 protein: CASSRAGSYNEQFF
CDR3 DNA: TGTGCCAGCAGCCGTGCGGGTTCATACAATGAGCAGTTCTTC
J gene: TRBJ2-1
V gene: TRBV7-2
D gene: NA
clone size: NA

CDR3 protein: CASSAQTGFQETQYF
CDR3 DNA: TGTGCCAGCAGCGCACAAACAGGATTCCAAGAGACCCAGTACTTC
J gene: TRBJ2-5
V gene: TRBV7-2
D gene: NA
clone size: NA

CDR3 protein: CASSPGSGGQPQHF
CDR3 DNA: TGTGCCAGCAGCCCTGGCTCGGGTGGCCAGCCCCAGCATTTT
J gene: TRBJ1-5
V gene: TRBV7-8
D gene: NA
clone size: NA

CDR3 protein: CANPSLRETQYF
CDR3 DNA: TGTGCCAACCCGAGTCTTCGAGAGACCCAGTACTTC
J gene: TRBJ2-5
V gene: TRBV19
D gene: NA
clone size: NA

CDR3 protein: CASSLSWGSHRAETQYF
CDR3 DNA: TGTGCCAGCAGCCTTAGTTGGGGGAGCCACAGGGCGGAGACCCAGTACTTC
J gene: TRBJ2-5
V gene: TRBV7-9
D gene: NA
clone size: few

CDR3 protein: CASSLLKGRGANVLTF
CDR3 DNA: TGTGCCAGCAGCCTTCTTAAGGGACGGGGGGCCAACGTCCTGACTTTC
J gene: TRBJ2-6
V gene: TRBV5-6
D gene: NA
clone size: NA

CDR3 protein: CASSQEVGQGGRSYNSPLHF
CDR3 DNA: TGTGCCAGCAGCCAAGAGGTTGGACAGGGAGGAAGGTCCTATAATTCACCCCTCCACTTT
J gene: TRBJ1-6
V gene: TRBV4-2
D gene: TRBD1
clone size: many

CDR3 protein: CASGGGQGITDTQYF
CDR3 DNA: TGTGCTAGTGGAGGGGGACAGGGGATCACAGATACGCAGTATTTT
J gene: TRBJ2-3
V gene: TRBV12-5
D gene: TRBD1
clone size: NA

CDR3 protein: CASSVGGAHNQPQHF
CDR3 DNA: TGTGCCAGCAGCGTAGGGGGGGCCCACAATCAGCCCCAGCATTTT
J gene: TRBJ1-5
V gene: TRBV9
D gene: NA
clone size: NA

CDR3 protein: CASSYNFGQGRAEAFF
CDR3 DNA: TGTGCCAGCAGTTACAATTTCGGACAGGGGAGGGCTGAAGCTTTCTTT
J gene: TRBJ1-1
V gene: TRBV6-5
D gene: TRBD1
clone size: NA

CDR3 protein: CASSWGPLENTGELFF
CDR3 DNA: TGTGCCAGCAGCTGGGGGCCTCTAGAAAACACCGGGGAGCTGTTTTTT
J gene: TRBJ2-2
V gene: TRBV5-4
D gene: NA
clone size: few

CDR3 protein: CASSYGTASAPLHF
CDR3 DNA: TGTGCCAGCAGCTACGGGACCGCCTCTGCACCCCTCCACTTT
J gene: TRBJ1-6
V gene: TRBV7-9
D gene: NA
clone size: NA

CDR3 protein: CASSLNREAGYTF
CDR3 DNA: TGTGCCAGTAGTCTAAACAGGGAGGCTGGCTACACCTTC
J gene: TRBJ1-2
V gene: TRBV19
D gene: NA
clone size: few

CDR3 protein: CASGRVNQPQHF
CDR3 DNA: TGTGCCAGCGGCAGGGTCAATCAGCCCCAGCATTTT
J gene: TRBJ1-5
V gene: TRBV7-3
D gene: NA
clone size: few

CDR3 protein: CAWSVDVQQYF
CDR3 DNA: TGTGCCTGGAGTGTGGACGTTCAGCAGTACTTC
J gene: TRBJ2-7
V gene: TRBV30
D gene: NA
clone size: NA